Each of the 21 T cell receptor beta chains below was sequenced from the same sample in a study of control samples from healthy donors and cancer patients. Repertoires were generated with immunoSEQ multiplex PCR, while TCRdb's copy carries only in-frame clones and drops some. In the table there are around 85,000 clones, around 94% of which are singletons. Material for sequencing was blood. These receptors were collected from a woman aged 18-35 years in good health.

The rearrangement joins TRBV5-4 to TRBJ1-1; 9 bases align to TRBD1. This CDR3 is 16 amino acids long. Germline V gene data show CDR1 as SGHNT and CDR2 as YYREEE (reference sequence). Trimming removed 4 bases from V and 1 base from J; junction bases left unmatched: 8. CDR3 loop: CASSRAPGQGNTEAFF. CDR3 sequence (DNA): TGTGCCAGCAGCCGGGCTCCGGGACAGGGGAACACTGAAGCTTTCTTT. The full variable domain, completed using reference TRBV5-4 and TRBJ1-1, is ETGVTQSPTHLIKTRGQQVTLRCSSQSGHNTVSWYQQALGQGPQFIFQYYREEENGRGNFPPRFSGLQFPNYSSELNVNALELDDSALYLCASSRAPGQGNTEAFFGQGTRLTVV.

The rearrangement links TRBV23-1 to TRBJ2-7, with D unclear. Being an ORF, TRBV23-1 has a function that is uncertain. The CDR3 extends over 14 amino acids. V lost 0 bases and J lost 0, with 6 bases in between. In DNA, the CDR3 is TGCGCCAGCAGTCAATCTCAACTCTCCTACGAGCAGTACTTC. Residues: CASSQSQLSYEQYF.

In DNA form, the CDR3 reads TGTGCCAGCAGCTTATCCGACGGACAAGCTTTCTTT. As protein: CASSLSDGQAFF. The chain is built from TRBV11-3 and TRBJ1-1; no reliable D call. This CDR3 contains 12 residues. V lost 2 bases and J lost 9, with 10 bases in between. The V gene's germline CDR1 is SGHNT and CDR2 YENEEA.

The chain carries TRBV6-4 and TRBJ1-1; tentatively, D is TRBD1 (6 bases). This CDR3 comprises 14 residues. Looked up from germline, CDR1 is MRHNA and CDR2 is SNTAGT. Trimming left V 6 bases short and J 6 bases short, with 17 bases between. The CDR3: CASRRGAGAAEAFF. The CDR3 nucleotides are TGTGCCAGCAGACGGGGGGCAGGGGCGGCTGAAGCTTTCTTT.

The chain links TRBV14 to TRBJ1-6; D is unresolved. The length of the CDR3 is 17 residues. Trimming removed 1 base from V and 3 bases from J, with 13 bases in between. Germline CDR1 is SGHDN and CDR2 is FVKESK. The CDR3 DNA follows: TGTGCCAGCAGCCAAGCTAGGACGAGCAACTATAATTCACCCCTCCACTTT. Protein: CASSQARTSNYNSPLHF.

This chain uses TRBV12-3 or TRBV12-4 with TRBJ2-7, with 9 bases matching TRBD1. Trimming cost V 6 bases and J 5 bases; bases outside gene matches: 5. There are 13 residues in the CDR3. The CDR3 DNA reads TGTGCCAGCAGAGCTACAGGGGGCGACGAGCAGTACTTC. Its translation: CASRATGGDEQYF.

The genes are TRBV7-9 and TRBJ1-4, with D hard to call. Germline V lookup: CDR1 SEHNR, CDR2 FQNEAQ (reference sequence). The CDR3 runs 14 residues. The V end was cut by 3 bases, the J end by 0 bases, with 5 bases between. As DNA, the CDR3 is TGTGCCAGCAGCTTTAAAACAACTAATGAAAAACTGTTTTTT. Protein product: CASSFKTTNEKLFF.

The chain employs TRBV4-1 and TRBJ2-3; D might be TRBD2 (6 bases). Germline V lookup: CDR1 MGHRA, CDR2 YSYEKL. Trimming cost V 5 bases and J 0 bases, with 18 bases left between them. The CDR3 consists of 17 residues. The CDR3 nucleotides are TGCGCCAGCAGCGGACCGTCAAGTGGGACTAGCACAGATACGCAGTATTTT. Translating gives CASSGPSSGTSTDTQYF.

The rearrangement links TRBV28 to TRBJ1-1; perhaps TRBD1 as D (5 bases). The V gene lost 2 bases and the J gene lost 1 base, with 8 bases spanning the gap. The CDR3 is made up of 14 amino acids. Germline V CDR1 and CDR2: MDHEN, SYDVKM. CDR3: CASSLQGWNTEAFF. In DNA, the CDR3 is TGTGCCAGCAGTTTACAGGGTTGGAACACTGAAGCTTTCTTT.

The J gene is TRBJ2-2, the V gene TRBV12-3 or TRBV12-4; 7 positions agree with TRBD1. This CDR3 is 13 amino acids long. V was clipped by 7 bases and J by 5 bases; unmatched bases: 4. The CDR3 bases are TGTGCCAGCACCCACAGGGGTACCGGGGAGCTGTTTTTT. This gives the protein CASTHRGTGELFF.

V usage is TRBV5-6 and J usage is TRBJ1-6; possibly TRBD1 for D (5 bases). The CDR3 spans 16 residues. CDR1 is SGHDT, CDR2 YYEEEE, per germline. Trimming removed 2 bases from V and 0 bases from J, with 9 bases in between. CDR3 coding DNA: TGTGCCAGCAGCTTTCGGGGGAGCTCCTATAATTCACCCCTCCACTTT. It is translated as CASSFRGSSYNSPLHF.

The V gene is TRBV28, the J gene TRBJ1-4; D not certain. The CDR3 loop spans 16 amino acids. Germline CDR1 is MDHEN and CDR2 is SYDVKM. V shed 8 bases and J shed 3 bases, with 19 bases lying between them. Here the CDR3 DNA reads TGTGCCAGCGCGGGGTCGGGTTCGGGGTCTAATGAAAAACTGTTTTTT. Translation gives CASAGSGSGSNEKLFF. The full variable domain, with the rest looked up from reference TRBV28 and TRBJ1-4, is DVKVTQSSRYLVKRTGEKVFLECVQDMDHENMFWYRQDPGLGLRLIYFSYDVKMKEKGDIPEGYSVSREKKERFSLILESASTNQTSMYLCASAGSGSGSNEKLFFGSGTQLSVL.

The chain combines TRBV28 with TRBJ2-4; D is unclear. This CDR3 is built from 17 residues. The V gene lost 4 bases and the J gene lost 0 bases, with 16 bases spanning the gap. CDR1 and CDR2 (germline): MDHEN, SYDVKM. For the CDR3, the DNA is TGTGCCAGCAGTTCAGAGCCCTTGATCCGAGCCAAAAACATTCAGTACTTC. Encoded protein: CASSSEPLIRAKNIQYF.

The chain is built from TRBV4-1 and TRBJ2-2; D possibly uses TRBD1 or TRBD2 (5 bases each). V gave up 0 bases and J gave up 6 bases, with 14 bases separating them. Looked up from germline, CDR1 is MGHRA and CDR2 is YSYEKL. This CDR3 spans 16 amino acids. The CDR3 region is CASSQEKSGTPGELFF. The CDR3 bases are TGCGCCAGCAGCCAAGAAAAATCAGGGACCCCCGGGGAGCTGTTTTTT.

CDR3 sequence: CASIQGGLRTEAFF. In DNA, the CDR3 is TGTGCCAGCATCCAGGGGGGTCTGAGGACTGAAGCTTTCTTT. The genes are TRBV28 and TRBJ1-1; 7 nucleotides line up with TRBD1. CDR1 is MDHEN, CDR2 SYDVKM, per germline. This CDR3 comprises 14 residues. Trimming at V came to 7 bases and at J to 5 bases, leaving 10 bases not matched to a gene.

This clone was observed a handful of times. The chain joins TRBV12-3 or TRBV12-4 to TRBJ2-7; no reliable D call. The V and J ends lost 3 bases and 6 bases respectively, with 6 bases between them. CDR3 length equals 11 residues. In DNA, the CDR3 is TGTGCCAGCAGTTTTGGGCTCGAGCAGTACTTC. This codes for CASSFGLEQYF.

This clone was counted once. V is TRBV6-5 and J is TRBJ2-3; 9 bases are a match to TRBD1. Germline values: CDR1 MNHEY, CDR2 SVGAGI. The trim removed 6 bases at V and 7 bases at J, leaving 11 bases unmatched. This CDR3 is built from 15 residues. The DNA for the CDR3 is TGTGCCAGCAGAACAGACAGGGGGACCTTTTATACGCAGTATTTT. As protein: CASRTDRGTFYTQYF.

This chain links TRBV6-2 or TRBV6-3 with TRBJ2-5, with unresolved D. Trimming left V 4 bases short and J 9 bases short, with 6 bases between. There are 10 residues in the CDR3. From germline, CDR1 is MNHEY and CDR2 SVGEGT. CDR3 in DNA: TGTGCCAGCAGTTTTGGTTCCCAGTACTTC. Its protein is CASSFGSQYF.

The CDR3 is CASSAGTGGFRTEAFF. DNA of the CDR3: TGCGCCAGCAGTGCCGGGACAGGGGGCTTTAGGACTGAAGCTTTCTTT. The chain employs TRBV10-2 and TRBJ1-1; TRBD1 matches at 12 bases. V shed 4 bases, J shed 5 bases, and the junction held 8 bases outside the gene matches. CDR3 length equals 16 residues. Germline CDR1 WSHSY, CDR2 SAAADI.

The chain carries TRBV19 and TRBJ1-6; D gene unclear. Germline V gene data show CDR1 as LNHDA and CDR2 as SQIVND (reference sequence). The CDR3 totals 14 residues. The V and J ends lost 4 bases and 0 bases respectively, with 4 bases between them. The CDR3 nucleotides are TGTGCCAGTAGTAGGAGCTCCTATAATTCACCCCTCCACTTT. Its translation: CASSRSSYNSPLHF.

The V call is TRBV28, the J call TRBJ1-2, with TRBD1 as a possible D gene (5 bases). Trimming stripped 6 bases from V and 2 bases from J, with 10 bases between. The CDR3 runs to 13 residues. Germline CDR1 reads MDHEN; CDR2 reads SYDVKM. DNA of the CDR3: TGTGCCAGCAGGGTCAGGGTGAACTATGGCTACACCTTC. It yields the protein CASRVRVNYGYTF.